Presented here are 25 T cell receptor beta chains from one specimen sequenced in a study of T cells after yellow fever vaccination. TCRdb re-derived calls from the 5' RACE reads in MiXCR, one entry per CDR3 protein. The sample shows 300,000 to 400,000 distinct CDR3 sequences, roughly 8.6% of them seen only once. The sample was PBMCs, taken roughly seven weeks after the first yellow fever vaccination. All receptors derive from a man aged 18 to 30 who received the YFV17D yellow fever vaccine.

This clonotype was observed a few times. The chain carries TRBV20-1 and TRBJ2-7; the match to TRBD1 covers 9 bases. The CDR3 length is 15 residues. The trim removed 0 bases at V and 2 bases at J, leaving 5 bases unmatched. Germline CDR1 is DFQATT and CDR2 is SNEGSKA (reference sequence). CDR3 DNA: TGCAGTGCTAGAGATCATGACAGGGGGGCCTACGAGCAGTACGTC. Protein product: CSARDHDRGAYEQYV.

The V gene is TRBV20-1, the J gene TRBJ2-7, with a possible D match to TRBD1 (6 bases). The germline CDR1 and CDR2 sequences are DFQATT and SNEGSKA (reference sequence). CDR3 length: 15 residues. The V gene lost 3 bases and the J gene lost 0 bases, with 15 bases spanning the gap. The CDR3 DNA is TGCAGTGCTAGGGAGACAGGCCCTAGCTCCTACGAGCAGTACTTC. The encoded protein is CSARETGPSSYEQYF.

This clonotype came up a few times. Here the CDR3 reads CASSGDRLTDTEAFF. The CDR3 DNA reads TGCGCCAGCAGCGGGGACAGGCTTACTGACACTGAAGCTTTCTTT. The rearrangement uses TRBV5-1 and TRBJ1-1; 8 bases fit TRBD1. Germline V gives CDR1 SGHRS, CDR2 YFSETQ. The J segment lost 3 bases and the V segment lost 4 bases, leaving 8 bases of the junction unmatched. CDR3 length: 15 amino acids.

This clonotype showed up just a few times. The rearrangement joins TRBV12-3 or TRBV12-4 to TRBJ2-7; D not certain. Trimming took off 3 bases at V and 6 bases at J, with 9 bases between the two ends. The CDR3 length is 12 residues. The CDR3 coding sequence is TGTGCCAGCAGTTTTTGGGATAGCGAGCAGTACTTC. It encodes CASSFWDSEQYF.

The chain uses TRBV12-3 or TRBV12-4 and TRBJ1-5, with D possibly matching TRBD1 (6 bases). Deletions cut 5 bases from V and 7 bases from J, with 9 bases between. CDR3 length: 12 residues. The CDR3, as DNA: TGTGCCAGCAGTCCACAGGGACAGCCCCAGCATTTT. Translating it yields CASSPQGQPQHF.

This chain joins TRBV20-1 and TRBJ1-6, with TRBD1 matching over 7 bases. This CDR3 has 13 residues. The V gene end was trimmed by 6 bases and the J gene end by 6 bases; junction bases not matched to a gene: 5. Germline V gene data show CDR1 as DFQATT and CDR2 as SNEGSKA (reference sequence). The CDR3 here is CSARDSGNSPLHF. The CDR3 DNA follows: TGCAGTGCGAGGGACAGCGGTAATTCACCCCTCCACTTT.

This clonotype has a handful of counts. CDR3 in amino acids: CASSPQRLGNQPQHF. DNA of the CDR3: TGTGCCAGCTCACCACAGCGCCTAGGCAATCAGCCCCAGCATTTT. The chain couples TRBV18 to TRBJ1-5; D not resolved. The ends were cut back, 1 base at V and 2 bases at J, with 9 bases in the middle. This CDR3 spans 15 amino acids. Germline V gene lookup returns CDR1 KGHSH and CDR2 LQKENI. Variable domain in full (rest from reference TRBV18 and TRBJ1-5): NAGVMQNPRHLVRRRGQEARLRCSPMKGHSHVYWYRQLPEEGLKFMVYLQKENIIDESGMPKERFSAEFPKEGPSILRIQQVVRGDSAAYFCASSPQRLGNQPQHFGDGTRLSIL.

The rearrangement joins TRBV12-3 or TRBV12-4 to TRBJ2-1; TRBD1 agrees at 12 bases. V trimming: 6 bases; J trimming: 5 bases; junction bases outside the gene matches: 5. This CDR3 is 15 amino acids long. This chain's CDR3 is CASRTGTGGHNEQFF. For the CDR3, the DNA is TGTGCCAGCAGAACTGGGACAGGGGGCCACAATGAGCAGTTCTTC.

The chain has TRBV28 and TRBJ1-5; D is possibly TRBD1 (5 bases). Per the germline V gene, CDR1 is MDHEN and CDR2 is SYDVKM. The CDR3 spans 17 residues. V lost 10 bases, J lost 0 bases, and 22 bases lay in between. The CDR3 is CATRNLRDRNSNQPQHF. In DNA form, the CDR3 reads TGTGCCACCAGAAACCTCCGGGACCGTAATAGCAATCAGCCCCAGCATTTT. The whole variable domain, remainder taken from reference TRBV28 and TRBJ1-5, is DVKVTQSSRYLVKRTGEKVFLECVQDMDHENMFWYRQDPGLGLRLIYFSYDVKMKEKGDIPEGYSVSREKKERFSLILESASTNQTSMYLCATRNLRDRNSNQPQHFGDGTRLSIL.

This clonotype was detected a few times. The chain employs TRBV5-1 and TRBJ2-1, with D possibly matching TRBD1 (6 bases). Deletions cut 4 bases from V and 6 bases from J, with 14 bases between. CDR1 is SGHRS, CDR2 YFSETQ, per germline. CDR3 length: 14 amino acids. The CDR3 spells CASSVPTGSNEQFF. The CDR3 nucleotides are TGCGCCAGCAGCGTGCCGACAGGTTCCAATGAGCAGTTCTTC.

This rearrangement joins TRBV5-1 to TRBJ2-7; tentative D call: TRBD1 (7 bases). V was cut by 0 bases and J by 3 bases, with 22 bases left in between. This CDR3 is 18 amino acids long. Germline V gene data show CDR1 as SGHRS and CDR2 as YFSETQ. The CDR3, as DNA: TGCGCCAGCAGCTTGGTCCCGGACAGGCCGGGGGTCTTCTACGAGCAGTACGTC. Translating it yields CASSLVPDRPGVFYEQYV.

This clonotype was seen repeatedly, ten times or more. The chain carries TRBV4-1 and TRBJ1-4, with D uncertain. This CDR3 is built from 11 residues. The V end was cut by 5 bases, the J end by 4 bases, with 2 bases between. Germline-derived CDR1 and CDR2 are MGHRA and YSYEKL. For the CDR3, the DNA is TGCGCCAGCAGCTATAATGAAAAACTGTTTTTT. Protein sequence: CASSYNEKLFF.

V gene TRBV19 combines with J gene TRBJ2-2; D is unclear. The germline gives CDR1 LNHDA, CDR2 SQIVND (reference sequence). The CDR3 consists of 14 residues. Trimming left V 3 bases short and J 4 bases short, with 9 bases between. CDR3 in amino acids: CASSIALLTGELFF. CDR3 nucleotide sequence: TGTGCCAGTAGTATTGCGCTACTCACCGGGGAGCTGTTTTTT.

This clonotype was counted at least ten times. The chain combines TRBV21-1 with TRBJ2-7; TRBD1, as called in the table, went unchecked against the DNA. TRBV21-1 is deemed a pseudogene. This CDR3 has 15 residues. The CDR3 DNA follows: TGTGCCAGCAGCAAAGCGGGACAGGGGAAATACGAGCAGTACTTC. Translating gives CASSKAGQGKYEQYF.

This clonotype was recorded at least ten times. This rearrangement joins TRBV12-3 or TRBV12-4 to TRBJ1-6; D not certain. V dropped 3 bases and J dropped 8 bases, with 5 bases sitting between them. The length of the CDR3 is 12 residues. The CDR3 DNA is TGTGCCAGCAGTTTTATCCATTCACCCCTCCACTTT. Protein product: CASSFIHSPLHF.

CDR3 residues: CASSPYDTSPGTEAFF. In DNA form, the CDR3 reads TGTGCCAGCAGCCCGTACGACACGTCTCCAGGCACTGAAGCTTTCTTT. The chain is built from TRBV7-2 and TRBJ1-1; D uncertain. V dropped 5 bases and J dropped 4 bases, with 20 bases sitting between them. Germline CDR1 and CDR2: SGHTA and FQGNSA. The CDR3 is made up of 16 amino acids.

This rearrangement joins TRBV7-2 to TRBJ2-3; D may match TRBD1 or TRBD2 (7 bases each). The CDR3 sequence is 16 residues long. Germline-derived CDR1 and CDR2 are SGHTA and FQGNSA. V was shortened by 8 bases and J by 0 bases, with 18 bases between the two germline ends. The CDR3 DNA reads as TGTGCCAGCGGCCAGGGGGGCGGGGGCAGCACAGATACGCAGTATTTT. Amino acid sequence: CASGQGGGGSTDTQYF.

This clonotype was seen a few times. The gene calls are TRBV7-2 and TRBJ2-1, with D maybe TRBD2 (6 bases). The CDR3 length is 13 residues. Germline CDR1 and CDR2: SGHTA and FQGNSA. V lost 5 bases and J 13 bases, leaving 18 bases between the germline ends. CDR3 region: CASSPLHSGSQFF. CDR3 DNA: TGTGCCAGCAGCCCCCTCCATAGCGGCAGCCAGTTCTTC. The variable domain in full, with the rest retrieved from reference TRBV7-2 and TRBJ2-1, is GAGVSQSPSNKVTEKGKDVELRCDPISGHTALYWYRQSLGQGLEFLIYFQGNSAPDKSGLPSDRFSAERTGGSVSTLTIQRTQQEDSAVYLCASSPLHSGSQFFGPGTRLTVL.

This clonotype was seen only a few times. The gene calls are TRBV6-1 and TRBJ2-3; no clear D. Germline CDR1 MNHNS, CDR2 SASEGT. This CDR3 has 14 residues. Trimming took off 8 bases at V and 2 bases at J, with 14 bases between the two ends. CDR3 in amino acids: CASQRIPLTDTQYF. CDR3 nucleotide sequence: TGTGCCAGCCAGCGTATACCCCTCACAGATACGCAGTATTTT.

Here the CDR3 reads CASSPTLRGTNEKLFF. As DNA, the CDR3 is TGTGCCAGCAGTCCCACCCTCAGGGGGACGAATGAAAAACTGTTTTTT. The rearrangement links TRBV6-1 to TRBJ1-4; 7 positions match TRBD1. Germline V gene sequence: CDR1 MNHNS, CDR2 SASEGT. CDR3 size: 16 residues. V lost 5 bases and J lost 5; bases outside the gene matches: 11.

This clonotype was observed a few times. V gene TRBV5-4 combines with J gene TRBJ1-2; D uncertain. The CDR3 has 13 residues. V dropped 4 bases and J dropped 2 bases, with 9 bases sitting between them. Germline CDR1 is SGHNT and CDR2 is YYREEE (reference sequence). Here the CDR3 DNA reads TGTGCCAGCAGCACGAGAGAGAACTATGGCTACACCTTC. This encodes CASSTRENYGYTF.

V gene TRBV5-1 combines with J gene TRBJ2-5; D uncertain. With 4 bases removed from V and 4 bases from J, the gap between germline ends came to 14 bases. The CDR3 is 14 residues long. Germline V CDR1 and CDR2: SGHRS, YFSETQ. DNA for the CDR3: TGCGCCAGCAGCCCCGGCCTGCCAGGAGAGACCCAGTACTTC. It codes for CASSPGLPGETQYF.

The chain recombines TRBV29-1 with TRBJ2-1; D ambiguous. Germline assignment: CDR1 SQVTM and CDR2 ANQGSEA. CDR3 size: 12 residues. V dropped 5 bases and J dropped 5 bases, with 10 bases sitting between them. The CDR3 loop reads CSVLNLDNEQFF. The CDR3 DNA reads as TGCAGCGTTCTAAACCTAGACAATGAGCAGTTCTTC.

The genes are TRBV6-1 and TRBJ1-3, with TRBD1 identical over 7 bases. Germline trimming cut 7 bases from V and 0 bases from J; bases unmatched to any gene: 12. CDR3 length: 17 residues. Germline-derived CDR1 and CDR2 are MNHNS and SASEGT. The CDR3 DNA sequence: TGTGCCAGCACCCCAGGGGGGGCCCCTTCCTCTGGAAACACCATATATTTT. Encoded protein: CASTPGGAPSSGNTIYF.

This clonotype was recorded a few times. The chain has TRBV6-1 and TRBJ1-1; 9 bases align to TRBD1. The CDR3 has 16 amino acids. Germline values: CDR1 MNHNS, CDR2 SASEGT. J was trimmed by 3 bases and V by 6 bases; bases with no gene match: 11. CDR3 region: CASRDNTGGGDTEAFF. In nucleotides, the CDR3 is TGTGCCAGCAGGGACAACACAGGGGGCGGCGACACTGAAGCTTTCTTT.